Below, 27 T cell receptor beta chains from the same sample are listed, as sequenced in a study of vaccination and CD4 T cells after COVID-19. These TCRs' antigens remain unknown. Cultured CD4+ T cell DNA was sequenced using the Oncomine TCR Beta short-read assay. TCRdb re-called the PCR reads with MiXCR, one entry per CDR3 protein. This sample carries 12,000 or so distinct CDR3 sequences, around 78% of them seen once, and the ten largest clones take around 26%. The treatment: approximately 9-day PBMC culture with coronavirus spike peptide pools or control peptides (ViraFEST assay). Material for sequencing was CD4+ T cells from blood, cultured in vitro. These receptors originate from a human donor who had recovered from COVID-19.

This chain links TRBV20-1 with TRBJ2-1, with TRBD2 identical over 9 bases. The J segment lost 9 bases and the V segment lost 3 bases, leaving 12 bases of the junction unmatched. The CDR3 loop spans 15 amino acids. Looked up from germline, CDR1 is DFQATT and CDR2 is SNEGSKA (reference sequence). The CDR3 sequence: CSASTTSGRSGEQFF. The CDR3 DNA reads as TGCAGTGCTAGTACGACGAGCGGGAGGTCCGGTGAGCAGTTCTTC.

This clonotype was counted between two and nine times. The rearrangement uses TRBV27 and TRBJ1-6; a possible D gene is TRBD1 (5 bases). CDR1 MNHEY and CDR2 SMNVEV come from the germline V gene (reference sequence). The CDR3 covers 16 residues. V was trimmed by 3 bases and J by 8 bases, leaving 17 bases between them. For the CDR3, the DNA is TGTGCCAGCAGTTTGGCCCCCGGGGCCCTGGATTCACCCCTCCACTTT. Translating gives CASSLAPGALDSPLHF.

V gene TRBV27 combines with J gene TRBJ2-7; 9 nucleotides match TRBD2. The CDR3 runs 21 residues. Germline CDR1 and CDR2: MNHEY and SMNVEV (reference sequence). V shed 4 bases, J shed 6 bases, and the junction held 28 bases outside the gene matches. The CDR3 sequence is CASSSALAGNWGVLGGREQYF. For the CDR3, the DNA is TGTGCCAGCAGTTCCGCCCTAGCGGGAAATTGGGGCGTTTTGGGAGGCCGCGAGCAGTACTTC.

This chain links TRBV7-2 with TRBJ1-2; 10 bases fit TRBD1. V shed 5 bases and J 8 bases; nucleotides not matched to a gene: 14. The CDR3 has 16 amino acids. The germline V gene has CDR1 SGHTA and CDR2 FQGNSA. The CDR3 is CASSPFKDRDRGGYTF. The CDR3, as DNA: TGTGCCAGCAGCCCGTTTAAGGATCGGGACAGGGGCGGCTACACCTTC.

The CDR3 sequence: CASSLAAGTSGNYEQYF. DNA for the CDR3: TGTGCCAGCAGTCTAGCCGCCGGGACTAGCGGTAATTACGAGCAGTACTTC. The chain is built from TRBV28 and TRBJ2-7, with TRBD2 matching over 11 bases. Germline-derived CDR1 and CDR2 are MDHEN and SYDVKM. V lost 5 bases, J lost 4 bases, and 13 bases stayed unmatched. The CDR3 loop spans 17 amino acids.

This clonotype has more than one count but fewer than ten. The V and J genes are TRBV6-2 or TRBV6-3 and TRBJ2-2; no reliable D call. This CDR3 region has 14 residues. The V end lost 0 bases, the J end lost 6 bases, and 8 bases lay between the germline ends. Germline lookup yields CDR1 MNHEY and CDR2 SVGEGT. The CDR3 is CASSYSLHSGELFF. The CDR3 DNA reads TGTGCCAGCAGTTACTCGCTCCACTCCGGGGAGCTGTTTTTT.

The genes are TRBV19 and TRBJ2-1, with TRBD2 identical over 8 bases. This CDR3 has 15 amino acids. From germline, CDR1 is LNHDA and CDR2 SQIVND (reference sequence). V shed 5 bases, J shed 7 bases, and the junction held 10 bases outside the gene matches. CDR3: CASSVPGTRINEQFF. CDR3 in DNA: TGTGCCAGTAGTGTCCCCGGGACTAGGATTAATGAGCAGTTCTTC.

The gene calls are TRBV7-2 and TRBJ1-2; the match to TRBD1 covers 7 bases. CDR1 is SGHTA, CDR2 FQGNSA, per germline. Germline trimming cut 5 bases from V and 8 bases from J; bases unmatched to any gene: 14. The CDR3 spans 15 residues. In nucleotides, the CDR3 is TGTGCCAGCAGCCACCGAGGACAGGAGAGGGGGGGCTACACCTTC. Amino acids: CASSHRGQERGGYTF.

The chain couples TRBV6-1 to TRBJ2-7; a weak D match, TRBD1 (6 bases). The CDR3 extends over 14 amino acids. Germline V lookup: CDR1 MNHNS, CDR2 SASEGT. Between the trimmed V and J ends, which lost 6 bases and 2 bases, there was a span of 14 bases. CDR3: CASSLGWGPYEQYF. The CDR3 DNA reads as TGTGCCAGCAGCCTTGGGTGGGGGCCCTACGAGCAGTACTTC.

The sample holds a few counts of this clonotype. This rearrangement joins TRBV10-3 to TRBJ1-3; D is undetermined. CDR1 and CDR2 (germline): ENHRY, SYGVKD. This CDR3 is built from 12 residues. V lost 6 bases and J 8 bases, leaving 11 bases between the germline ends. The CDR3 DNA is TGTGCCATCAGGGCCAACCGGGACACCATATATTTT. Translation gives CAIRANRDTIYF.

The chain couples TRBV27 to TRBJ1-4; 7 bases fit TRBD1. Germline lookup yields CDR1 MNHEY and CDR2 SMNVEV (reference sequence). This CDR3 is 15 amino acids long. Trimming at V came to 5 bases and at J to 2 bases, leaving 5 bases not matched to a gene. The CDR3 DNA follows: TGTGCCAGCAGTGTACAGGGGCTTACTAATGAAAAACTGTTTTTT. Its translation: CASSVQGLTNEKLFF. The full variable domain, completed using reference TRBV27 and TRBJ1-4, is EAQVTQNPRYLITVTGKKLTVTCSQNMNHEYMSWYRQDPGLGLRQIYYSMNVEVTDKGDVPEGYKVSRKEKRNFPLILESPSPNQTSLYFCASSVQGLTNEKLFFGSGTQLSVL.

The chain uses TRBV20-1 and TRBJ2-2; D not resolved. Germline V lookup: CDR1 DFQATT, CDR2 SNEGSKA (reference sequence). There are 16 residues in the CDR3. Trimming took 0 bases from V and 6 from J, leaving 17 bases between them. The DNA of the CDR3 is TGCAGTGCTAGAGATCCCGGTCGTAAAGGCGCCGGGGAGCTGTTTTTT. Protein sequence: CSARDPGRKGAGELFF.

The rearrangement joins TRBV28 to TRBJ2-7, with a possible D match to TRBD1 (6 bases). This CDR3 is 12 amino acids long. V was shortened by 5 bases and J by 4 bases, with 9 bases between the two germline ends. Germline loops: CDR1 MDHEN, CDR2 SYDVKM. The CDR3, as DNA: TGTGCCAGCAGTGTACAGGGTTACGAGCAGTACTTC. This encodes CASSVQGYEQYF.

The rearrangement joins TRBV6-5 to TRBJ1-5; D gene unclear. Trimming removed 4 bases from V and 2 bases from J, with 15 bases in between. The V gene's germline CDR1 is MNHEY and CDR2 SVGAGI. The CDR3 length is 16 residues. The CDR3 DNA sequence: TGTGCCAGCAGTTCCTCGGACGCCGGGGGCAATCAGCCCCAGCATTTT. This encodes CASSSSDAGGNQPQHF.

The chain links TRBV6-2 or TRBV6-3 to TRBJ2-5, with 9 bases lining up with TRBD2. Germline-derived CDR1 and CDR2 are MNHEY and SVGEGT. This CDR3 contains 18 residues. Trimming removed 0 bases from V and 5 bases from J; junction bases left unmatched: 13. CDR3 coding DNA: TGTGCCAGCAGTTACTCTTCGGGAAGCGGGAGGAGACTGGAGACCCAGTACTTC. This gives the protein CASSYSSGSGRRLETQYF.

V and J are TRBV28 and TRBJ1-1; TRBD1 is a possible D gene (6 bases). The germline CDR1 and CDR2 sequences are MDHEN and SYDVKM. V lost 5 bases, J lost 4 bases, and 11 bases lay in between. The CDR3 sequence is 13 residues long. CDR3 in amino acids: CASSHRVLTEAFF. In DNA form, the CDR3 reads TGTGCCAGCAGTCACAGGGTTCTCACTGAAGCTTTCTTT.

This clonotype was counted a few times. One end of the junction fails to match germline, which may point to a read error. The CDR3 DNA sequence: TGTGCTAGCAGCCCTGGAGTAAATTCACCCCTCCACTTT. It yields the protein CASSPGVNSPLHF. This chain links TRBV7-7 with TRBJ1-6; D not resolved. Germline CDR1 is SSHAT and CDR2 is FNYEAQ (reference sequence). CDR3 length: 13 amino acids.

The chain links TRBV19 to TRBJ1-5, with a tentative D call TRBD1 (5 bases). V was trimmed by 3 bases and J by 6 bases, leaving 9 bases between them. CDR3 size: 13 residues. Germline values: CDR1 LNHDA, CDR2 SQIVND (reference sequence). The CDR3 sequence: CASSIGGGQPQHF. The CDR3 region has the DNA TGTGCCAGTAGTATTGGGGGAGGTCAGCCCCAGCATTTT.

This clonotype has more than one count but fewer than ten. CDR3: CATRPRTSGSSETQYF. CDR3 DNA: TGTGCCACCAGGCCGCGGACTAGCGGGAGTTCAGAGACCCAGTACTTC. V and J are TRBV15 and TRBJ2-5, with 13 bases identical to TRBD2. CDR1 and CDR2 (germline): LNHNV, YYDKDF (reference sequence). Trimming cost V 6 bases and J 4 bases; bases outside gene matches: 8. The CDR3 extends over 16 amino acids.

The rearrangement uses TRBV20-1 and TRBJ1-2; D is uncertain. Trimming left V 0 bases short and J 7 bases short, with 6 bases between. Germline CDR1 reads DFQATT; CDR2 reads SNEGSKA (reference sequence). This CDR3 is 11 amino acids long. Written as DNA, the CDR3 is TGCAGTGCTAGAGATAAGGGTGGCTACACCTTC. Translated, it gives CSARDKGGYTF.

The CDR3 DNA sequence: TGTGCCAGCAGTGAAAATTTCCACGACAGCCTTAATTCACCCCTCCACTTT. Translation: CASSENFHDSLNSPLHF. The gene calls are TRBV6-1 and TRBJ1-6; the D gene is possibly TRBD1 (5 bases). Germline V gene lookup returns CDR1 MNHNS and CDR2 SASEGT. V was pared by 2 bases and J by 6 bases, with 17 bases between. The CDR3 is made up of 17 amino acids.

In this sample, this clonotype turned up a few times. V gene TRBV11-2 combines with J gene TRBJ1-2, with 10 nucleotides matching TRBD1. J was trimmed by 3 bases and V by 5 bases; bases with no gene match: 3. Germline CDR1 is SGHAT and CDR2 is FQNNGV. The CDR3 loop spans 14 amino acids. Written as DNA, the CDR3 is TGTGCCAGCAGCCAGGGGACAGGGGACTATGGCTACACCTTC. This translates into CASSQGTGDYGYTF.

The chain uses TRBV28 and TRBJ1-2; TRBD1 matches at 9 bases. With V trimmed by 6 bases and J by 7 bases, 15 bases remained unmatched. CDR1 is MDHEN and CDR2 is SYDVKM in the germline V gene. The length of the CDR3 is 16 residues. The CDR3 loop reads CASRNALGTGMGGYTF. The CDR3 DNA is TGTGCCAGCAGGAACGCTCTCGGGACAGGGATGGGTGGCTACACCTTC.

The rearrangement joins TRBV19 to TRBJ2-2, with TRBD2 as a possible D gene (5 bases). Germline values: CDR1 LNHDA, CDR2 SQIVND (reference sequence). V shed 4 bases and J shed 5 bases, with 8 bases lying between them. CDR3 length: 13 residues. CDR3 amino acids: CASSSPGTGELFF. The DNA of the CDR3 is TGTGCCAGTAGTAGTCCGGGGACCGGGGAGCTGTTTTTT. The full variable domain, rest sourced from reference TRBV19 and TRBJ2-2, is DGGITQSPKYLFRKEGQNVTLSCEQNLNHDAMYWYRQDPGQGLRLIYYSQIVNDFQKGDIAEGYSVSREKKESFPLTVTSAQKNPTAFYLCASSSPGTGELFFGEGSRLTVL.

The J gene is TRBJ2-7, the V gene TRBV12-3 or TRBV12-4; the match to TRBD1 covers 7 bases. This CDR3 is 15 amino acids long. Germline trimming cut 7 bases from V and 3 bases from J; bases unmatched to any gene: 12. This CDR3 reads CASTQGDLRGYEQYF. The CDR3 DNA reads as TGTGCCAGCACCCAGGGGGACCTTCGAGGCTACGAGCAGTACTTC.

This sequence joins TRBV24-1 and TRBJ2-1; D ambiguous. Per germline, CDR1 KGHDR and CDR2 SFDVKD. Between the trimmed V and J ends, which lost 5 bases and 4 bases, there was a span of 14 bases. The CDR3 length is 15 residues. The chain's CDR3 is CATSGSEEVYNEQFF. The CDR3 DNA sequence: TGTGCCACCAGTGGTTCGGAAGAGGTATACAATGAGCAGTTCTTC.

The V gene is TRBV6-1, the J gene TRBJ1-6; a weak D match, TRBD1 (6 bases). CDR1 and CDR2 from the germline V gene are MNHNS and SASEGT. The CDR3 spans 13 residues. Trimming took off 8 bases at V and 6 bases at J, with 11 bases between the two ends. Here the CDR3 reads CASLNRANSPLHF. The DNA of the CDR3 is TGTGCCAGCCTAAACAGGGCTAATTCACCCCTCCACTTT.